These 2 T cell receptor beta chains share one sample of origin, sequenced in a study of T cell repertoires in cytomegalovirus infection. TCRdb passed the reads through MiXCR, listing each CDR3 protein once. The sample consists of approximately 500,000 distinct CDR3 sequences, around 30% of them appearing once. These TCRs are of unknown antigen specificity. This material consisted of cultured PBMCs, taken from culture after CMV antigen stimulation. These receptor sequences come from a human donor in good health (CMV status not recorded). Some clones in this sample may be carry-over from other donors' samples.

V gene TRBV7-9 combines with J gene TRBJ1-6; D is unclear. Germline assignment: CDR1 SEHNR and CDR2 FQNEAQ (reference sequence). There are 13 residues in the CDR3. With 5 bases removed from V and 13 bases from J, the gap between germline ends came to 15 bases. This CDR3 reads CASSLKMDGPLHF. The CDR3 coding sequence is TGTGCCAGCAGCCTAAAAATGGATGGTCCCCTCCACTTT. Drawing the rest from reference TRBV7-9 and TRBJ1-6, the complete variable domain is DTGVSQNPRHKITKRGQNVTFRCDPISEHNRLYWYRQTLGQGPEFLTYFQNEAQLEKSRLLSDRFSAERPKGSFSTLEIQRTEQGDSAMYLCASSLKMDGPLHFGNGTRLTVT.

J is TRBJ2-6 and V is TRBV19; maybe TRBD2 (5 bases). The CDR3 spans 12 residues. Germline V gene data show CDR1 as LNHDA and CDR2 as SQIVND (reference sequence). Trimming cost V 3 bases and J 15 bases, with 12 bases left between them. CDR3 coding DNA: TGTGCCAGTAGTATGCACGGGAAGGGCCTGACTTTC. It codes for CASSMHGKGLTF. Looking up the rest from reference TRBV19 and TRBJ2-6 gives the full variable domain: DGGITQSPKYLFRKEGQNVTLSCEQNLNHDAMYWYRQDPGQGLRLIYYSQIVNDFQKGDIAEGYSVSREKKESFPLTVTSAQKNPTAFYLCASSMHGKGLTFGAGSRLTVL.